These T cell receptor beta chains were read from a single sample in a study of blood T cell repertoires in COVID-19. Repertoires were generated with immunoSEQ multiplex PCR, while TCRdb's copy carries only in-frame clones and drops some. The sample includes about 50,000 clones, 87% of them seen just once. Material: peripheral blood. All receptors come from a human donor with active COVID-19. The donor label of this sample is uncertain. The CDR3 runs from the conserved cysteine through the conserved F or W. D genes are given only for firm matches. Only part of the rows carry a size: once, few, many, or a class if the clone is expanded.

j_call	v_call	clone_size	d_call	cdr3_nt	cdr3_aa
TRBJ2-7	TRBV9	few	TRBD1	TGTGCCAGCAGCGTAGGTTTAGGACAGGGAGTCCCCCACGAGCAGTACTTC	CASSVGLGQGVPHEQYF
TRBJ1-5	TRBV6-1	.	TRBD1	TGTGCCAGCAGTGAATTTGGGACAGGGGTTCGTGGAGGCAATCAGCCCCAGCATTTT	CASSEFGTGVRGGNQPQHF
TRBJ1-2	TRBV3-1/TRBV3-2	.	.	TGTGCCAGCAGCCCCACTCGGGAAGGGAGCTATGGCTACACCTTC	CASSPTREGSYGYTF
TRBJ2-7	TRBV6-1	.	TRBD1	TGTGCCAGCAGTGAATTCGGCCAGGGGGCCTACGAGCAGTACTTC	CASSEFGQGAYEQYF
TRBJ1-6	TRBV19	.	.	TGTGCCAGTAGTCTCCTGGCCAGAGGCAATTCACCCCTCCACTTT	CASSLLARGNSPLHF
TRBJ1-6	TRBV6-4	.	TRBD1	TGTGCCAGCAGTGACTCATACAGGGGGCTATCACCCCTCCACTTT	CASSDSYRGLSPLHF
TRBJ2-2	TRBV9	once	.	TGTGCCAGCAGCCCCCTCTTCGGGGAGCTGTTTTTT	CASSPLFGELFF
TRBJ2-7	TRBV15	few	TRBD2	TGTGCCACCAGCAGAGATGGGGGGACTAGCGGGGGTCACTCCTACGAGCAGTACTTC	CATSRDGGTSGGHSYEQYF
TRBJ1-2	TRBV6-6	.	.	TGTGCCAGCAGTTACTCTGCAGGGCTGGTCAACTATGGCTACACCTTC	CASSYSAGLVNYGYTF
TRBJ2-7	TRBV4-3	.	TRBD1	TGCGCCAGCAGCCAAGGAAGGGGGCTGAACGAGCAGTACTTC	CASSQGRGLNEQYF
TRBJ2-1	TRBV27	.	TRBD2	TGTGCCAGCAGTTTAACTAGCGGGGGACAGCAGTTCTTC	CASSLTSGGQQFF
TRBJ2-2	TRBV10-3	.	.	TGTGCCATCAGACAGGGGACTGGGAACACCGGGGAGCTGTTTTTT	CAIRQGTGNTGELFF
TRBJ2-5	TRBV19	.	.	TGTGCCAGTAGTATAAGGAGCGGCCAAAGACGGGAGACCCAGTACTTC	CASSIRSGQRRETQYF
TRBJ1-2	TRBV5-1	.	TRBD1	TGCGCCAGCAGCTTAGGACAGGGGGTTGATGGCTACACCTTC	CASSLGQGVDGYTF
TRBJ1-1	TRBV25-1	.	TRBD1	TGTGCCAGCAGTCTCGGACAGGGCCTAGGGGCTTTCTTT	CASSLGQGLGAFF
TRBJ1-6	TRBV9	.	TRBD1	TGTGCCAGCAGCGGAGGACAGGACATTAGACCCCTCCACTTT	CASSGGQDIRPLHF
TRBJ2-7	TRBV10-3	.	TRBD1	TGTGCCATCAGTCCAGGGGGCTTTGTGGTCGAGCAGTACTTC	CAISPGGFVVEQYF
TRBJ1-3	TRBV10-3	.	.	TGTGCCATAGGACAGTCGGACTTCACCGGAAACACCATATATTTT	CAIGQSDFTGNTIYF
TRBJ1-2	TRBV6-5	.	TRBD1	TGTGCCAGCAGTTACTCGACAGGGTTATCTTATGGCTACACCTTC	CASSYSTGLSYGYTF
TRBJ2-3	TRBV5-1	.	TRBD2	TGCGCCAGCAGCAAACTAGCGGGGGGCGGTAACACAGATACGCAGTATTTT	CASSKLAGGGNTDTQYF
TRBJ1-2	TRBV15	.	.	TGTGCCACCAGCAAGAGCCGGCAGGGTAGTGGCTACACCTTC	CATSKSRQGSGYTF
TRBJ2-3	TRBV7-2	.	.	TGTGCCAGCAGCCCCCAGTTCCGTAGCACAGATACGCAGTATTTT	CASSPQFRSTDTQYF
TRBJ2-3	TRBV14	.	.	TGTGCCAGCAGCCCCTTCCGGGGAGCAGCGGCCTACACAGATACGCAGTATTTT	CASSPFRGAAAYTDTQYF
TRBJ2-7	TRBV5-1	.	TRBD1	TGCGCCAGCAGCCCGACAGGGGTTTCCTACGAGCAGTACTTC	CASSPTGVSYEQYF
TRBJ1-4	TRBV6-5	.	TRBD1	TGTGCCAGCAGGTCGGGACAGGGGGCCTTAAAACTGTTTTTT	CASRSGQGALKLFF
TRBJ2-2	TRBV11-2	.	.	TGTGCCAGCAGCTTAGGCCCAGGTTTGGTCGACACCGGGGAGCTGTTTTTT	CASSLGPGLVDTGELFF
TRBJ1-5	TRBV6-2/TRBV6-3	few	TRBD1	TGTGCCAGCAGTCCCGGGACAGGAGTTTATCAGCCCCAGCATTTT	CASSPGTGVYQPQHF
TRBJ2-7	TRBV7-6	.	TRBD2	TGTGCCAGCAGCTTAAGGAGCTCGCGGGGGAGCTACGAGCAGTACTTC	CASSLRSSRGSYEQYF
TRBJ2-3	TRBV7-3	few	.	TGTGCCAGCAGCTTGGGACAAAGGACGGATACGCAGTATTTT	CASSLGQRTDTQYF
TRBJ1-4	TRBV5-1	.	.	TGCGACCGATCTCGAGCCCCTAATGAAAAACTGTTTTTT	CDRSRAPNEKLFF
TRBJ1-1	TRBV4-3	few	.	TGCGCCAGCAGCCAGTCAGGGAACACTGAAGCTTTCTTT	CASSQSGNTEAFF
TRBJ1-2	TRBV5-1	.	.	TGCGCCAGCAGCTTGGGCCCGGGATCTAACTATGGCTACACCTTC	CASSLGPGSNYGYTF
TRBJ2-5	TRBV29-1	.	.	TGCAGCGTTGAACGGGTCGAGACCCAGTACTTC	CSVERVETQYF
TRBJ1-6	TRBV4-3	.	TRBD1	TGCGCCAGCAGCCTAAAACAGGGGGCGAGGACAAGCTCCTATAATTCACCCCTCCACTTT	CASSLKQGARTSSYNSPLHF
TRBJ1-3	TRBV7-8	.	TRBD1	TGTGCCAGCAGCTTAGGAGGGACAGGGGCTGGAAACACCATATATTTT	CASSLGGTGAGNTIYF
TRBJ1-5	TRBV6-5	few	TRBD1	TGTGCCAGCAGTACCACAGGGGGCTATCAGCCCCAGCATTTT	CASSTTGGYQPQHF
TRBJ2-1	TRBV6-2/TRBV6-3	.	TRBD2	TGTGCCAGCAGTTACTCGTTGCGGGGGGTTAATGAGCAGTTCTTC	CASSYSLRGVNEQFF
TRBJ1-5	TRBV7-9	.	.	TGTGCCAGCAGCTTATATGGGTCGGGGGGGGATCAGCCCCAGCATTTT	CASSLYGSGGDQPQHF
TRBJ2-1	TRBV5-4	.	.	TGTGCCAGCAGCTTGGGACTGATGTTGGATGAGCAGTTCTTC	CASSLGLMLDEQFF
TRBJ1-6	TRBV6-5	.	TRBD1	TGTGCCAGCAGTTACCGCACAGGGGGAGTTGATTCACCCCTCCACTTT	CASSYRTGGVDSPLHF